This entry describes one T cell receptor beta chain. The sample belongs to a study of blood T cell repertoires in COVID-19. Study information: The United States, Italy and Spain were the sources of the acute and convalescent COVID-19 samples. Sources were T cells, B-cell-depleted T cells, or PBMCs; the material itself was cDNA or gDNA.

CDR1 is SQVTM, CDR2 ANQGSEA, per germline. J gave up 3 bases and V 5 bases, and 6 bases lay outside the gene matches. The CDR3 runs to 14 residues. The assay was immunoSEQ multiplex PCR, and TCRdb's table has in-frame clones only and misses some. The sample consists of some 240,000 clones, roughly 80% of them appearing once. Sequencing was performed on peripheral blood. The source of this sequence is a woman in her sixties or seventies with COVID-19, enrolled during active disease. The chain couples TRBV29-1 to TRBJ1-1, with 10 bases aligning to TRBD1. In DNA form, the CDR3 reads TGCAGCGTTATCCCGGGACAGGGGTACACTGAAGCTTTCTTT. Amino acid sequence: CSVIPGQGYTEAFF.